This T cell receptor beta chain was observed in a study of blood T cell repertoires in COVID-19. Study information: Material from acute and convalescent COVID-19 was sourced from the United States, Italy and Spain. The cDNA or gDNA used as material had been derived from T cells, B-cell-depleted T cells, or PBMCs.

The V and J ends lost 3 bases and 4 bases respectively, with 13 bases between them. The CDR3 has 14 residues. CDR1 is SGDLS and CDR2 is YYNGEE in the germline V gene. As originally analysed: Quantification of nucleated cells was approximated via reference gene primer amplification. The method was immunoSEQ multiplex PCR; TCRdb's version includes in-frame clones alone and lacks a portion of them. The DNA gave D and trimming, while V, J and clone size come from that table. The sample has about 160,000 clones; more than 75% are singletons. Enrollment of patients from Seattle took place during active infection, with longitudinal follow-up. Only one count was recorded for this clone.

The sequenced sample consisted of peripheral blood. This receptor was identified in a woman in her sixties or seventies with COVID-19, enrolled during active disease. This rearrangement joins TRBV9 to TRBJ1-2; D is perhaps TRBD1 (5 bases). For the CDR3, the DNA is TGTGCCAGCAGCGGAGCGGGGGTCAGCTATGGCTACACCTTC. It translates to CASSGAGVSYGYTF.